This T cell receptor (beta chain) was captured in a study of response to subunit inactivated influenza vaccine. TCRdb recomputed calls from the RT-PCR reads with MiXCR, one row per CDR3 protein. The table includes around 540,000 distinct CDR3 sequences, roughly 12% detected once. Study findings and constraints: That few new T cells are recruited by each seasonal influenza vaccination was the authors' suggestion.

Germline loops: CDR1 SGHAT, CDR2 FQNNGV. The V gene lost 1 base and the J gene lost 6 bases, with 14 bases spanning the gap. The CDR3 totals 15 residues. This clonotype came up a few times. What it binds is unknown. This specimen was PBMCs from blood, taken on the day of vaccination. This rearrangement joins TRBV11-2 to TRBJ2-3; D might be TRBD2 (6 bases). This TCR was recovered from a man in his fifties or sixties who received an inactivated influenza vaccine. The CDR3 coding sequence is TGTGCCAGCAGCTTAGCATTAGCGGTCGGGGATACGCAGTATTTT. This translates into CASSLALAVGDTQYF.